This entry is about one TCR beta chain. Its antigen remains undetermined. Within one base of it there is no much larger clone, and no base qualities were kept. The sample originates from a study of blood T cells in healthy people across ages (dated by TCRdb to between 2015 and 2017). The study in broad terms: Template switching captured roughly one uniquely barcoded TCR beta cDNA molecule per two T cells in model experiments. Using deep sequencing normalized with unique cDNA molecular identifiers, the study measured how TCR beta repertoire diversity changes with age. Four age groups were formed from the donors: young (average around 15 years), middle-aged (just under 40), aged (approximately 60) and long-lived (less than 85). To avoid experimental bias, donors of different ages were randomly spread across the sequencing lanes. Two additional independent replicas of 1 million unique cDNA reads from the same blood draw were analyzed for two donors (one aged 18 to 30 and one aged 80 or older). Findings and caveats that apply to the study as a whole: Bulk unsorted PBMC profiling prevented conclusive comparison of naive and antigen-experienced compartments. Observed TCR beta diversity per million T cells fell roughly linearly with age, and a significant reduction was already apparent by age approximately 40. Estimates of total diversity from one million sequenced T cells were regarded as lower bounds and underestimates. The long-lived group showed more naive CD4+ T cells, fewer expanded clones and increased TCR diversity than the aged group, suggesting age selection. Observed TCR beta diversity correlated strongly with the percentage of naive T cells measured by flow cytometry. Because donor CMV infection status was unknown, age-related changes in expanded clonotypes were potentially confounded.

Donors were a few dozen systemically healthy Caucasian individuals from Russia aged roughly 6 to 90 years. Each donor gave about 9.7 milliliters of peripheral blood, drawn into EDTA-treated Vacutainer tubes. Ficoll-Paque density-gradient centrifugation was used to isolate PBMCs, with at least 6.5 million obtained per sample. Total RNA, at least 6 micrograms per sample, was extracted from PBMCs with Trizol reagent. For every donor, flow cytometry on a PBMC aliquot measured the percentage of naive CD45RAhigh/CD27high T cells. The germline V gene gives CDR1 as MNHEY and CDR2 as SVGAGI. Inclusive of the bounding cysteine and phenylalanine, the CDR3 is 13 residues long. Only the CDR3 part of the read is kept: 39 bases, read in frame from the first base. V gives up 8 bases and J gives up 2 bases, and the segment between their germline ends measures 10 bases. Libraries came from 5' RACE. The run used an Illumina HiSeq 2500. A second roughly 6 to 11 cycle PCR used a sample-barcoded 5' primer and a J-beta primer mix. Each TCR beta cDNA molecule received a unique molecular identifier from a template-switch 5' adaptor carrying 12 random nucleotides. Each sample yielded at least 2.5 million CDR3-containing paired-end reads. The Mint cDNA synthesis kit, primed by a TRBC-specific oligonucleotide, was used to synthesize first-strand cDNA from all RNA. Following uracil-DNA glycosylase treatment, a first 18-cycle PCR with universal primers M1SS and BC2_uni_R was performed on all cDNA. On the authors' methods: For normalization, 1 million high-quality reads were randomly selected from each sample, with every read carrying a distinct molecular identifier. Instead of being binned into consensus sequences, reads that shared molecular identifiers were thrown out. MiTCR, with a Q25 quality threshold and the strictest error-elimination algorithm, was used for CDR3 identification, clonotype clustering and error correction. A nonparametric unseen species model using Euler transformation provided a lower-bound estimate of total TCR beta diversity. The public reads were quality trimmed at Q25 with fastp and then assembled into clones with MiXCR by TCRdb, keeping productive beta chains. Each entry merges the rows of one CDR3 protein and shows their most common DNA and genes. V and J calls and clone size were set by TCRdb, not the authors. Here the sample has roughly 800,000 distinct CDR3 sequences; about 62% occur a single time. Roughly 22% of the sample rests with the top ten.

The receptor chain draws on TRBV6-5 and TRBJ1-5, with the D gene not confidently named. The sequence was collected from a man aged 25 to 45 in good health. Input material: blood. The CDR3 in this case is CASGKQRNQPQHF. The DNA is TGTGCCAGCGGAAAGCAGCGCAATCAGCCCCAGCATTTT.